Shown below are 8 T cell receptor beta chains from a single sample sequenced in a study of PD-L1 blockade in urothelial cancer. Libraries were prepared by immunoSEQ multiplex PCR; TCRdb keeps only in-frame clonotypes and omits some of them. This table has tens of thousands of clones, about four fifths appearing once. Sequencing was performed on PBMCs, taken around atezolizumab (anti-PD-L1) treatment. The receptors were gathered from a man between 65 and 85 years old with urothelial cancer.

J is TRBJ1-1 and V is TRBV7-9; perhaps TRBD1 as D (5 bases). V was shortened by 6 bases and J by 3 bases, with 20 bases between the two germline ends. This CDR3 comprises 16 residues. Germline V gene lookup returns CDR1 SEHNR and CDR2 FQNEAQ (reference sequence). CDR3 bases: TGTGCCAGCAGAGGAGGGGCAGGTTCGTCGGACACTGAAGCTTTCTTT. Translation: CASRGGAGSSDTEAFF.

In DNA, the CDR3 is TGTGCCAGCAGTTACGCGGTGAACACTGAAGCTTTCTTT. Translated: CASSYAVNTEAFF. V is TRBV6-6 and J is TRBJ1-1; D remains ambiguous. CDR3 size: 13 residues. V lost 2 bases and J 0 bases, leaving 4 bases between the germline ends. Germline-derived CDR1 and CDR2 are MNHNY and SVGAGI (reference sequence).

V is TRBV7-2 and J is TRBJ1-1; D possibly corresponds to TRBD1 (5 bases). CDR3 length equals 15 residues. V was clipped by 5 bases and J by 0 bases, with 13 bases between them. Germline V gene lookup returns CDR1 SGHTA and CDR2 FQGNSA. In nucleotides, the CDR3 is TGTGCCAGCAGCCTCTGGGGAGGGGTGAACACTGAAGCTTTCTTT. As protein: CASSLWGGVNTEAFF.

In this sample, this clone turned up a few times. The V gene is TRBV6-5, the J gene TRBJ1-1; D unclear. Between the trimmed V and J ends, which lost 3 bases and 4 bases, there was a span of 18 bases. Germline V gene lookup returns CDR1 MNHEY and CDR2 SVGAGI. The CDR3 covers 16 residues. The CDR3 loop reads CASSYSEGWLGTEAFF. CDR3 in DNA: TGTGCCAGCAGTTATAGCGAAGGTTGGCTGGGCACTGAAGCTTTCTTT.

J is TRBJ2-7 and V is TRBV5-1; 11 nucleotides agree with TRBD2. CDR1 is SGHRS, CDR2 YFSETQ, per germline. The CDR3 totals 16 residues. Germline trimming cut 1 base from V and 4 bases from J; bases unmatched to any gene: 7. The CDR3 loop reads CASSLTLAGGGYEQYF. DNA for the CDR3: TGCGCCAGCAGCTTGACCCTAGCGGGAGGAGGATACGAGCAGTACTTC.

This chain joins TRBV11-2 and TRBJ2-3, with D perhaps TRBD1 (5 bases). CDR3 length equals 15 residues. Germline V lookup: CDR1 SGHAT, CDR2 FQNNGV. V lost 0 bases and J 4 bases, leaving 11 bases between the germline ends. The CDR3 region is CASSLEGDGPDTQYF. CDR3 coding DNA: TGTGCCAGCAGCTTAGAAGGGGATGGCCCAGATACGCAGTATTTT. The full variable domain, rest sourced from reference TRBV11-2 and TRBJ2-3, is EAGVAQSPRYKIIEKRQSVAFWCNPISGHATLYWYQQILGQGPKLLIQFQNNGVVDDSQLPKDRFSAERLKGVDSTLKIQPAKLEDSAVYLCASSLEGDGPDTQYFGPGTRLTVL.

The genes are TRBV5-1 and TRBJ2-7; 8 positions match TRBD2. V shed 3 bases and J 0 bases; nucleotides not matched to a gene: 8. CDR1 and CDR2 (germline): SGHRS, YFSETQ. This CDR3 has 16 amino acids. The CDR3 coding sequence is TGCGCCAGCAGCTCGTCGGGGGGGGCGAGCTCCTACGAGCAGTACTTC. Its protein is CASSSSGGASSYEQYF.

CDR3 in DNA: TGCGCCAGCAGACCTAGCGCCACAAGCTCCTACAATGAGCAGTTCTTC. Encoded protein: CASRPSATSSYNEQFF. This chain connects TRBV5-1 to TRBJ2-1; D perhaps matches TRBD2 (6 bases). The length of the CDR3 is 16 residues. V was trimmed by 5 bases and J by 0 bases, leaving 15 bases between them. Germline CDR1 reads SGHRS; CDR2 reads YFSETQ.